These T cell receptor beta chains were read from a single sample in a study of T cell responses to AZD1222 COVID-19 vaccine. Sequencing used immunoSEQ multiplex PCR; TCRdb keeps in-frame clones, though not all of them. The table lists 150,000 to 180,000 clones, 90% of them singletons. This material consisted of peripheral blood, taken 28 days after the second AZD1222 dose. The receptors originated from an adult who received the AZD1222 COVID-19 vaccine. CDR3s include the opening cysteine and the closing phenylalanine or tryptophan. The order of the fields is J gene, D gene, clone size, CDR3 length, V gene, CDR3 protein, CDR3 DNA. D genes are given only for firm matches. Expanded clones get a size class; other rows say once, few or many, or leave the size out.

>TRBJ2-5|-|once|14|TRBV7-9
CASSRTTHQETQYF
TGTGCCAGCAGTAGGACAACCCACCAAGAGACCCAGTACTTC
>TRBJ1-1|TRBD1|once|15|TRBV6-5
CASISRDRGNTEAFF
TGTGCCAGCATTTCCCGGGACAGGGGGAACACTGAAGCTTTCTTT
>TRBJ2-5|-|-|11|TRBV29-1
CSVGWGETQYF
TGCAGCGTCGGGTGGGGAGAGACCCAGTACTTC
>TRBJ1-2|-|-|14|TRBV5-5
CASSLGSTNYGYTF
TGTGCCAGCAGCTTGGGTAGTACTAACTATGGCTACACCTTC
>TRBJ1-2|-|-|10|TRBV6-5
CASGTRGYTF
TGTGCCAGCGGGACTCGAGGCTACACCTTC
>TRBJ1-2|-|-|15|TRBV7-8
CASSLGGLGNYGYTF
TGTGCCAGCAGCTTAGGAGGGTTGGGTAACTATGGCTACACCTTC
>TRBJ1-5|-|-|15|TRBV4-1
CASSQATQGNQPQHF
TGCGCCAGCAGCCAAGCGACTCAGGGAAATCAGCCCCAGCATTTT
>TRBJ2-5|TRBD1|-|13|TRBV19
CASRDRDRETQYF
TGTGCCAGTAGGGACAGGGATCGAGAGACCCAGTACTTC
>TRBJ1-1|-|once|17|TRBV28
CASSFISWTALNTEAFF
TGTGCCAGCAGTTTTATATCCTGGACAGCCCTGAACACTGAAGCTTTCTTT
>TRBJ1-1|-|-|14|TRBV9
CASSDLDWGTEAFF
TGTGCCAGCAGCGACCTTGACTGGGGCACTGAAGCTTTCTTT
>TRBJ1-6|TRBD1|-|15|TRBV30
CAWRRTGENSSPLHF
TGTGCCTGGAGACGGACAGGGGAGAATTCATCTCCCCTCCACTTT
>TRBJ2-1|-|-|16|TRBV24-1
CATSDPTSLRPNEQFF
TGTGCCACCAGTGATCCTACTAGCCTGAGGCCCAATGAGCAGTTCTTC